The entry below describes one TCR beta chain. No antigen is known for it. This sample stems from a study of radiation and T cells in renal cell carcinoma. Study-wide points: Without pretreatment biopsies, baseline tumor clonotype presence was undetermined.

Assay: immunoSEQ multiplex PCR; the TCRdb copy retains only in-frame clones and omits some. The table lists about 130,000 clones, more than 70% of them singletons. Time point: baseline pretreatment blood. As for treatment: 15 Gy SBRT to primary tumor, nephrectomy 4 weeks later. The source material was blood, sampled from a patient whose treatment included radiotherapy and nephrectomy. The receptor's source is a woman aged 45-65 years with renal cell carcinoma.

The chain's CDR3 is CSVGGWVDEQYF. CDR3 nucleotide sequence: TGCAGCGTTGGCGGATGGGTCGACGAGCAGTACTTC. V usage is TRBV29-1 and J usage is TRBJ2-7; D not certain. This CDR3 spans 12 amino acids. Germline V gene lookup returns CDR1 SQVTM and CDR2 ANQGSEA. Trimming removed 4 bases from V and 5 bases from J, with 12 bases in between.